One and the same sample provided the 20 T cell receptor beta chains below, sequenced in a study of CD8 T cells in ankylosing spondylitis. Each CDR3 protein gets one entry after TCRdb re-called the 5' RACE reads with MiXCR. Of some 350,000 distinct CDR3 sequences listed, under 15% were seen once; the top ten hold 0.9% to 1.2%. Sequencing used blood, either unsorted or a sorted T cell fraction (not recorded which). These receptors came from a male donor with ankylosing spondylitis or in good health (not recorded which).

The chain links TRBV20-1 to TRBJ2-3, with D unresolved. CDR3 length: 15 amino acids. The V end lost 7 bases, the J end lost 8 bases, and 25 bases lay between the germline ends. Germline values: CDR1 DFQATT, CDR2 SNEGSKA (reference sequence). The CDR3 DNA reads as TGCAGTGGCCAGAGCATTCGGGTGGGGTTGGGTACGCAGTATTTT. Translated: CSGQSIRVGLGTQYF.

This clonotype was seen at least ten times. The rearrangement links TRBV5-1 to TRBJ1-3, with 7 bases matching TRBD1. V shed 4 bases and J 2 bases; nucleotides not matched to a gene: 3. The CDR3 is 14 amino acids. The germline CDR1 and CDR2 sequences are SGHRS and YFSETQ. The CDR3 nucleotides are TGCGCCAGCAGCGTAGACAGGGCTGGAAACACCATATATTTT. It codes for CASSVDRAGNTIYF.

This clonotype was detected a few times. Written as DNA, the CDR3 is TGTGCCAGCAGTATCGACAGGACCGCCTACGAGCAGTACTTC. Translating it yields CASSIDRTAYEQYF. The chain combines TRBV2 with TRBJ2-7; perhaps TRBD1 as D (6 bases). The CDR3 has 14 residues. Between the trimmed V and J ends, which lost 5 bases and 2 bases, there was a span of 13 bases. Germline values: CDR1 SNHLY, CDR2 FYNNEI.

This chain joins TRBV4-1 and TRBJ2-2; a possible D gene is TRBD2 (6 bases). Germline CDR1 MGHRA, CDR2 YSYEKL. This CDR3 has 17 amino acids. Trimming took off 4 bases at V and 5 bases at J, with 20 bases between the two ends. The CDR3, as DNA: TGCGCCAGCAGCCTCCGGGGGTCCGGGGTGGTTACCGGGGAGCTGTTTTTT. Translated, it gives CASSLRGSGVVTGELFF.

The chain recombines TRBV29-1 with TRBJ2-1, with a tentative D call TRBD2 (5 bases). The CDR3 has 13 residues. Per the germline V gene, CDR1 is SQVTM and CDR2 is ANQGSEA. V lost 6 bases to trimming and J lost 7 bases, with 16 bases between them. The CDR3 protein is CSVAGLARNEQFF. In DNA form, the CDR3 reads TGCAGCGTCGCTGGGCTAGCTCGAAATGAGCAGTTCTTC.

This clonotype was seen repeatedly, ten times or more. The chain carries TRBV27 and TRBJ2-7; D is undetermined. V lost 0 bases to trimming and J lost 5 bases, with 17 bases between them. The CDR3 is 16 residues long. Looked up from germline, CDR1 is MNHEY and CDR2 is SMNVEV (reference sequence). CDR3 in amino acids: CASSLSVRLVMHEQYF. In nucleotides, the CDR3 is TGTGCCAGCAGTTTATCGGTGCGGCTAGTAATGCACGAGCAGTACTTC.

The chain combines TRBV14 with TRBJ2-3, with TRBD2 as a possible D gene (6 bases). This CDR3 is built from 16 residues. V lost 4 bases and J lost 4, with 18 bases in between. The germline gives CDR1 SGHDN, CDR2 FVKESK. The chain's CDR3 is CASSPWGDPRADTQYF. Written as DNA, the CDR3 is TGTGCCAGCAGCCCTTGGGGGGACCCCCGGGCAGATACGCAGTATTTT. The full variable domain, completed using reference TRBV14 and TRBJ2-3, is EAGVTQFPSHSVIEKGQTVTLRCDPISGHDNLYWYRRVMGKEIKFLLHFVKESKQDESGMPNNRFLAERTGGTYSTLKVQPAELEDSGVYFCASSPWGDPRADTQYFGPGTRLTVL.

This CDR3 reads CASSLSTGNEQFF. The CDR3 DNA reads TGTGCCAGCAGCTTGTCTACGGGAAATGAGCAGTTCTTC. The chain is built from TRBV5-5 and TRBJ2-1; D possibly corresponds to TRBD2 (5 bases). Trimming stripped 1 base from V and 7 bases from J, with 9 bases between. There are 13 residues in the CDR3. CDR1 is SGHKS and CDR2 is YYEKEE in the germline V gene (reference sequence).

This clonotype has just a few counts. The chain employs TRBV3-1 and TRBJ2-1; D might be TRBD1 or TRBD2, each matching 6 bases. This CDR3 has 13 residues. Germline V gene lookup returns CDR1 LGHDT and CDR2 YNNKEL (reference sequence). V gave up 2 bases and J gave up 14 bases, with 16 bases separating them. Here the CDR3 DNA reads TGTGCCAGCAGCCAAATTGGGGGGAAGGGGGAGTTCTTC. Residues: CASSQIGGKGEFF.

The chain combines TRBV20-1 with TRBJ2-5, with a possible D match to TRBD1 (5 bases). The germline V gene has CDR1 DFQATT and CDR2 SNEGSKA (reference sequence). Trimming took off 1 base at V and 3 bases at J, with 12 bases between the two ends. This CDR3 comprises 14 residues. CDR3 sequence: CSARVGPGKETQYF. CDR3 bases: TGCAGTGCTAGAGTGGGCCCAGGGAAAGAGACCCAGTACTTC.

The chain is built from TRBV5-6 and TRBJ2-1, with a tentative D call TRBD2 (5 bases). CDR1 SGHDT and CDR2 YYEEEE come from the germline V gene. Trimming took 2 bases from V and 8 from J, leaving 20 bases between them. CDR3 length equals 16 residues. As DNA, the CDR3 is TGTGCCAGCAGCTTTAATAGAGGGATGACACCCGATGAGCAGTTCTTC. Translated, it gives CASSFNRGMTPDEQFF.

The rearrangement joins TRBV5-1 to TRBJ1-1, with 9 nucleotides matching TRBD1. This CDR3 spans 14 amino acids. CDR1 SGHRS and CDR2 YFSETQ come from the germline V gene. After removal of 3 bases from V and 3 bases from J, the junction contained 3 bases not matched to a gene. The CDR3 spells CASSSGQGHTEAFF. The CDR3 coding sequence is TGCGCCAGCAGCTCGGGACAGGGTCACACTGAAGCTTTCTTT.

This clonotype has more than one count but fewer than ten. The V gene is TRBV28, the J gene TRBJ2-1; 9 bases are shared with TRBD1. Germline V gene data show CDR1 as MDHEN and CDR2 as SYDVKM. The CDR3 extends over 11 amino acids. With V trimmed by 7 bases and J by 10 bases, 2 bases remained unmatched. The CDR3 DNA follows: TGTGCCAGCAAGGGGACAGGGGAGCAGTTCTTC. Translating it yields CASKGTGEQFF.

This clonotype was counted ten times or more. The chain recombines TRBV29-1 with TRBJ1-1, with TRBD1 as a possible D gene (5 bases). V was cut by 7 bases and J by 4 bases, with 13 bases left in between. Looked up from germline, CDR1 is SQVTM and CDR2 is ANQGSEA. This CDR3 is 12 amino acids long. In DNA, the CDR3 is TGCAGCGCCCATCCCGGGGGCACTGAAGCTTTCTTT. As protein: CSAHPGGTEAFF.

The CDR3 region is CASSPVTGGAFF. The CDR3 DNA is TGTGCCAGCTCACCCGTGACAGGGGGAGCTTTCTTT. The V and J genes are TRBV18 and TRBJ1-1; 9 bases map to TRBD1. Germline assignment: CDR1 KGHSH and CDR2 LQKENI. The ends lost 3 bases at V and 10 bases at J; junction bases unmatched: 3. The CDR3 spans 12 residues.

There are a few counts of this clonotype. V and J are TRBV4-1 and TRBJ2-1, with no clear D. The CDR3 extends over 12 amino acids. CDR1 and CDR2 (germline): MGHRA, YSYEKL. V lost 0 bases and J lost 7, with 4 bases in between. CDR3 coding DNA: TGCGCCAGCAGCCAAGAGGGGAATGAGCAGTTCTTC. It translates to CASSQEGNEQFF.

CDR3: CASSSNGGGRPGDTQYF. The CDR3, as DNA: TGCGCCAGCAGCTCCAACGGTGGGGGACGTCCGGGAGATACGCAGTATTTT. This sequence joins TRBV5-1 and TRBJ2-3; D tentatively fits TRBD1 or TRBD2 (5 bases each). With 3 bases removed from V and 5 bases from J, the gap between germline ends came to 22 bases. From germline, CDR1 is SGHRS and CDR2 YFSETQ. CDR3 length equals 17 residues.

J is TRBJ2-7 and V is TRBV11-2; 7 nucleotides agree with TRBD1. Germline-derived CDR1 and CDR2 are SGHAT and FQNNGV. The V and J ends lost 3 bases and 2 bases, in that order; junction bases with no gene match: 10. CDR3 length: 16 amino acids. The CDR3 sequence: CASSFGRTGSTYEQYF. The CDR3 nucleotides are TGTGCCAGCAGCTTTGGGCGGACAGGTTCCACCTACGAGCAGTACTTC.

A remark on this clonotype: Just one base apart from a much larger clone, this may be a read error. This sequence joins TRBV4-1 and TRBJ2-1, with no clear D. Deletions cut 3 bases from V and 5 bases from J, with 11 bases between. Germline V gene lookup returns CDR1 MGHRA and CDR2 YSYEKL. The CDR3 covers 14 residues. CDR3 DNA sequence: TGCGCCAGCAGCCATGTAGACGAGGACAATGAGCAGTTCTTC. Translation: CASSHVDEDNEQFF.

The chain recombines TRBV4-1 with TRBJ2-6; 7 positions match TRBD2. CDR1 is MGHRA and CDR2 is YSYEKL in the germline V gene. The CDR3 runs 17 residues. Trimming at V came to 1 base and at J to 0 bases, leaving 3 bases not matched to a gene. CDR3 nucleotides: TGCGCCAGCAGCCAAGGGGGGGGGAACTCTGGGGCCAACGTCCTGACTTTC. This translates into CASSQGGGNSGANVLTF.